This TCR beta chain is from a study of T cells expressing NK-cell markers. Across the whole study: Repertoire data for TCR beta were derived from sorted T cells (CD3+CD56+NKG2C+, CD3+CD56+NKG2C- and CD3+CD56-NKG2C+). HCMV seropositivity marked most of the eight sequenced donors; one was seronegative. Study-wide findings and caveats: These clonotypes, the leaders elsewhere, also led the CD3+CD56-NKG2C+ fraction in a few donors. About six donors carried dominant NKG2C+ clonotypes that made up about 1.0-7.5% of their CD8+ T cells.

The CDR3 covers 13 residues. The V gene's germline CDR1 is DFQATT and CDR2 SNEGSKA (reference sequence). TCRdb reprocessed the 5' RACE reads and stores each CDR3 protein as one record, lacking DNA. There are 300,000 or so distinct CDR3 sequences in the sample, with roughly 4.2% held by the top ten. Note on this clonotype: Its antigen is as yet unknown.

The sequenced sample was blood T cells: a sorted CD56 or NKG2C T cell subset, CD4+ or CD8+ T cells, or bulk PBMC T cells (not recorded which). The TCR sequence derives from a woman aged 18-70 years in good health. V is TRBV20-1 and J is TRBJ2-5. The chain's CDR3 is CSARARDRGTQYF.